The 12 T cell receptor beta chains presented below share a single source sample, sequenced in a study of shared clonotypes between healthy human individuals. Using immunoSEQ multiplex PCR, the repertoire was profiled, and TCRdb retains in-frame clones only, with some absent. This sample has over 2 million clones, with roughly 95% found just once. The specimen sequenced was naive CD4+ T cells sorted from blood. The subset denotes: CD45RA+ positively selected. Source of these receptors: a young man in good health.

The CDR3 coding sequence is TGCAGCGCCCAGCGCGGGGGAGAGACCCAGTACTTC. Amino acids: CSAQRGGETQYF. The chain couples TRBV29-1 to TRBJ2-5; 7 bases line up with TRBD2. The V segment lost 7 bases and the J segment 4 bases; nucleotides outside the gene matches: 6. Per the germline V gene, CDR1 is SQVTM and CDR2 is ANQGSEA. The CDR3 loop spans 12 amino acids.

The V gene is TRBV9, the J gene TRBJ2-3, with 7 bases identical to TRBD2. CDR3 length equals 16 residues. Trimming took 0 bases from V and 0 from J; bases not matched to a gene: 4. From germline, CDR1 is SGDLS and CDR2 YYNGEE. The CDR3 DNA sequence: TGTGCCAGCAGCGTAGTAGGGACTATTAGCACAGATACGCAGTATTTT. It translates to CASSVVGTISTDTQYF.

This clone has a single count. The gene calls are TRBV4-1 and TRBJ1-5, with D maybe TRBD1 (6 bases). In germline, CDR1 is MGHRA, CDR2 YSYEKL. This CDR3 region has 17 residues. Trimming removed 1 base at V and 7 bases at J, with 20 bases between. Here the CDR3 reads CASSQGGRPERGQPQHF. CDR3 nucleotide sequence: TGCGCCAGCAGCCAAGGGGGCAGACCTGAGAGGGGGCAGCCCCAGCATTTT.

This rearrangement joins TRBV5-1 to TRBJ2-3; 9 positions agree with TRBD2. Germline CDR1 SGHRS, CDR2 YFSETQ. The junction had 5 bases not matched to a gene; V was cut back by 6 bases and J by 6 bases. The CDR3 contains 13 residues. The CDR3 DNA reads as TGCGCCAGCAAAAGCGGGGGGAGCGATACGCAGTATTTT. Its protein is CASKSGGSDTQYF.

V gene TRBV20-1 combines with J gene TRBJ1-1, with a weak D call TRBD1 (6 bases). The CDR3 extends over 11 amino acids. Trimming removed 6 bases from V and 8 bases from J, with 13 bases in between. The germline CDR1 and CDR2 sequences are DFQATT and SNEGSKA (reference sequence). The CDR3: CSANRVPEAFF. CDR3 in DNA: TGCAGTGCAAACAGGGTGCCCGAAGCTTTCTTT.

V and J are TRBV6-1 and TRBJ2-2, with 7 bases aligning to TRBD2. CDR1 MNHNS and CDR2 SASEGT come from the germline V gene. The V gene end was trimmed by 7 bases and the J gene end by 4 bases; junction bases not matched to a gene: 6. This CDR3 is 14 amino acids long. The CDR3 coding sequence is TGTGCCAGCAACCGACTAGCTCCCACCGGGGAGCTGTTTTTT. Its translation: CASNRLAPTGELFF.

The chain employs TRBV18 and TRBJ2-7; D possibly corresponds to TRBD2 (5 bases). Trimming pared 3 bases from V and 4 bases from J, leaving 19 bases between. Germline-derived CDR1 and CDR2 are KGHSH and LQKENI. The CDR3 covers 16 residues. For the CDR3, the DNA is TGTGCCAGCTCACCCGTCGCGGGTAGCAATCAATACGAGCAGTACTTC. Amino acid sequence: CASSPVAGSNQYEQYF.

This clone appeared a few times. The CDR3 is CASAGGPSGANVLTF. The DNA for the CDR3 is TGCGCCAGCGCGGGCGGACCCTCTGGGGCCAACGTCCTGACTTTC. The chain combines TRBV5-1 with TRBJ2-6, with a weak D call TRBD2 (5 bases). The germline CDR1 and CDR2 sequences are SGHRS and YFSETQ. The CDR3 is 15 residues long. With 7 bases removed from V and 0 bases from J, the gap between germline ends came to 11 bases. The variable domain in full, completed from reference TRBV5-1 and TRBJ2-6, reads KAGVTQTPRYLIKTRGQQVTLSCSPISGHRSVSWYQQTPGQGLQFLFEYFSETQRNKGNFPGRFSGRQFSNSRSEMNVSTLELGDSALYLCASAGGPSGANVLTFGAGSRLTVL.

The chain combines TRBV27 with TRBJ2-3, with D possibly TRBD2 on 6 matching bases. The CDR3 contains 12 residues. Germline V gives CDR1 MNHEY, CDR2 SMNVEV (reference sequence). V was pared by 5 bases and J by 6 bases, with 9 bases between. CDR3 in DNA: TGTGCCAGCAGTGCCGCGGGGGATACGCAGTATTTT. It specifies CASSAAGDTQYF.

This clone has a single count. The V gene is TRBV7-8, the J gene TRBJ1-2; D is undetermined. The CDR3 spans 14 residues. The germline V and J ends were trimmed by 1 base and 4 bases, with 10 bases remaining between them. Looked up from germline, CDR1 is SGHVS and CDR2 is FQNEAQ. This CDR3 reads CASSLGREGYGYTF. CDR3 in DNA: TGTGCCAGCAGCTTAGGGCGGGAGGGCTATGGCTACACCTTC.

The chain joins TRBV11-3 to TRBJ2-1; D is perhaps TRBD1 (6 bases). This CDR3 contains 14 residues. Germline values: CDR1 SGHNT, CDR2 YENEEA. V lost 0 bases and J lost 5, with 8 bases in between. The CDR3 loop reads CASSLDRGHNEQFF. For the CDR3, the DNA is TGTGCCAGCAGCTTAGACAGGGGACACAATGAGCAGTTCTTC.

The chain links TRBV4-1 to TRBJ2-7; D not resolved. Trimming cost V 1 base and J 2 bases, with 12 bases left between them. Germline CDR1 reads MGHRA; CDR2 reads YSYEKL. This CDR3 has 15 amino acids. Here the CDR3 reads CASSQAGLGPYEQYF. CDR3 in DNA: TGCGCCAGCAGCCAAGCCGGTCTAGGCCCCTACGAGCAGTACTTC.